In its sample, the clone carrying this TCR beta chain was seen many times. Its target is unknown. This record comes from a study of T cells in Graves' hyperthyroidism and ophthalmopathy. Findings and caveats of the study: Appearing also in blood were most of the thyroid clonotypes expanded above 0.001.

Using RNA transcripts as the source, TCR beta CDR3 regions were amplified. Researchers ran a first-round RT-PCR on the TCR CDR3 using the HTBI primer set. MiXCR, applied by TCRdb to the multiplex PCR reads, yields one record per CDR3 protein. The sample lists hundreds of thousands of distinct CDR3 sequences; roughly 50% were seen once. Subjects aged 18 to 65 presented with newly diagnosed hyperthyroidism of less than 2 months' duration. The TCR originated in a woman aged 18-29 years with Graves' hyperthyroidism. The sequenced sample consisted of peripheral blood or thyroid tissue (not recorded which).

The CDR3 sequence is CASSPGQGAWTQYF. The CDR3 DNA is TGTGCCAGCAGTCCGGGACAGGGGGCATGGACCCAGTACTTC. The V and J genes are TRBV2 and TRBJ2-5; 12 nucleotides align to TRBD1. CDR1 SNHLY and CDR2 FYNNEI come from the germline V gene. Unmatched junction bases numbered 5, after V lost 5 bases and J lost 7 bases. The CDR3 runs 14 residues.